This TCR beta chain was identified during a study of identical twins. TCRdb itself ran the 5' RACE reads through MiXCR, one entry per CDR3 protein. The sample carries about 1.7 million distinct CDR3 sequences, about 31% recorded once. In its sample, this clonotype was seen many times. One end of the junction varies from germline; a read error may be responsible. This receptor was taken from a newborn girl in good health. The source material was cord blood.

In DNA form, the CDR3 reads TGCGCCAGCAGCTTGGGTAGAGGGGCAGATACGCAGTATTTT. Translated, it gives CASSLGRGADTQYF. V and J are TRBV7-2 and TRBJ2-3, with D possibly being TRBD1 or TRBD2 (5 bases each). CDR1 is SGHTA, CDR2 FQGNSA, per germline. This CDR3 has 14 residues.